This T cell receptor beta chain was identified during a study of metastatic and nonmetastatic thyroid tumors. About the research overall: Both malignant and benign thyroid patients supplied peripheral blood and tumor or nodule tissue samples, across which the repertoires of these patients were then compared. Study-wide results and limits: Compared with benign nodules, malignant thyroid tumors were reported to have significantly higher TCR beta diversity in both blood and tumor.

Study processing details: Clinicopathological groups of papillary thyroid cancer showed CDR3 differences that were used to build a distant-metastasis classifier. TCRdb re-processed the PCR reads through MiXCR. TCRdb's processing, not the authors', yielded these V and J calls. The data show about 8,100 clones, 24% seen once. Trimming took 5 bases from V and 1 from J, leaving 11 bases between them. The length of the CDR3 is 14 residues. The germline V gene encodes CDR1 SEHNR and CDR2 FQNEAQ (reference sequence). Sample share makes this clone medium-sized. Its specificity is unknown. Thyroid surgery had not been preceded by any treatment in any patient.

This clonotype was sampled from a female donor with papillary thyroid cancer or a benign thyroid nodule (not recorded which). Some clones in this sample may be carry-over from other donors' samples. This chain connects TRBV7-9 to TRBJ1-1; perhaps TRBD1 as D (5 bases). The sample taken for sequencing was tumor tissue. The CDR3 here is CASSAGQENTEAFF. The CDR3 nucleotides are TGTGCCAGCAGCGCCGGACAAGAGAACACTGAAGCTTTCTTT.